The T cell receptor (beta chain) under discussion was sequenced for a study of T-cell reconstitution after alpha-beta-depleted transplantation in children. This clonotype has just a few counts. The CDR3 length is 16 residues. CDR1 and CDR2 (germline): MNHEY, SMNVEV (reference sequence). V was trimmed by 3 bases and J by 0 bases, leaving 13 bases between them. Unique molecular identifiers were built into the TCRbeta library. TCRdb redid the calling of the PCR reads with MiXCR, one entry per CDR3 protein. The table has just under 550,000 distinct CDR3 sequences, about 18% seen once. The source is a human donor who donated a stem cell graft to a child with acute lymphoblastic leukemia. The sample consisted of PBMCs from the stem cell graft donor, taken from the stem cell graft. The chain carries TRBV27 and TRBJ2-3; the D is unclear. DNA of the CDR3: TGTGCCAGCAGTTTCGTATTGGGGTATAGCACAGATACGCAGTATTTT. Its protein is CASSFVLGYSTDTQYF.